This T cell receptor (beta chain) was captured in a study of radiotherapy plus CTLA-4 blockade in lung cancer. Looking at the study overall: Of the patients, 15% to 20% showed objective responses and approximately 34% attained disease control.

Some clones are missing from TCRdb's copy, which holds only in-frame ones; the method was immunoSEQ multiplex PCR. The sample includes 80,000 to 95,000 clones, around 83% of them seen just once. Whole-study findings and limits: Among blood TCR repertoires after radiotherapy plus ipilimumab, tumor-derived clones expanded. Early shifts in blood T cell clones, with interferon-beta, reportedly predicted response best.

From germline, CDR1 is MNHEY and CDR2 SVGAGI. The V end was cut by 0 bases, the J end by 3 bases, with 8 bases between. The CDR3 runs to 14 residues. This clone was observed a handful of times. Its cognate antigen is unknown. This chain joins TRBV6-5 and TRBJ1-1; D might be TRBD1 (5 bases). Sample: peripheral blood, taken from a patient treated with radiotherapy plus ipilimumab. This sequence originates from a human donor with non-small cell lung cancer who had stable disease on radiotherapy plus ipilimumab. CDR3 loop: CASSYSRGHTEAFF. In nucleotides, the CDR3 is TGTGCCAGCAGTTACTCGAGGGGCCACACTGAAGCTTTCTTT.